This passage covers 11 T cell receptor beta chains from one sample sequenced in a study of T cells in narcolepsy. Generated by immunoSEQ multiplex PCR, the TCRdb table keeps only in-frame clones and is missing some. The repertoire holds fewer than 35,000 clones, over 75% seen once, with around 0.85% in the top ten. Sample: CD45RA- memory CD4+ T cells from PBMCs. The receptors were gathered from a human donor with narcolepsy.

On this clone: Other DNA sequences of this sample code for an identical CDR3. This chain uses TRBV2 with TRBJ1-1; 7 bases line up with TRBD1. The J segment lost 2 bases and the V segment lost 7 bases, leaving 4 bases of the junction unmatched. CDR1 is SNHLY and CDR2 is FYNNEI in the germline V gene. There are 13 residues in the CDR3. The CDR3 sequence: CASTRDSNTEAFF. The CDR3 DNA reads TGTGCCAGCACCCGGGACAGCAACACTGAAGCTTTCTTT.

The chain links TRBV19 to TRBJ2-7; 7 nucleotides align to TRBD1. CDR3 size: 12 residues. J gave up 5 bases and V 7 bases, and 5 bases lay outside the gene matches. Per the germline V gene, CDR1 is LNHDA and CDR2 is SQIVND (reference sequence). The CDR3 DNA sequence: TGTGCCAGTAAGGACAGGCTTAACGAGCAGTACTTC. Its translation: CASKDRLNEQYF. Based on the CDR3 plus reference TRBV19 and TRBJ2-7, the full variable domain is DGGITQSPKYLFRKEGQNVTLSCEQNLNHDAMYWYRQDPGQGLRLIYYSQIVNDFQKGDIAEGYSVSREKKESFPLTVTSAQKNPTAFYLCASKDRLNEQYFGPGTRLTVT.

V and J are TRBV29-1 and TRBJ1-1, with a tentative D call TRBD1 (6 bases). Deletions cut 7 bases from V and 0 bases from J, with 12 bases between. The CDR3 totals 13 residues. In germline, CDR1 is SQVTM, CDR2 ANQGSEA. The CDR3 loop reads CSAMTGMNTEAFF. CDR3 DNA: TGCAGCGCGATGACAGGAATGAACACTGAAGCTTTCTTT. Together with reference TRBV29-1 and TRBJ1-1, the CDR3 gives the full variable domain: SAVISQKPSRDICQRGTSLTIQCQVDSQVTMMFWYRQQPGQSLTLIATANQGSEATYESGFVIDKFPISRPNLTFSTLTVSNMSPEDSSIYLCSAMTGMNTEAFFGQGTRLTVV.

The CDR3 region is CASPEGGLTEAFF. The CDR3 DNA reads as TGTGCCAGCCCTGAGGGGGGCCTCACTGAAGCTTTCTTT. The chain uses TRBV21-1 and TRBJ1-1. TRBV21-1 is listed as a pseudogene. The CDR3 extends over 13 amino acids.

The chain has TRBV2 and TRBJ2-5; possible D gene TRBD2, 5 bases. The germline V and J ends were trimmed by 3 bases and 6 bases, with 14 bases remaining between them. CDR3 length: 14 residues. From germline, CDR1 is SNHLY and CDR2 FYNNEI. The CDR3 sequence: CASSDGLDGKTQYF. The DNA of the CDR3 is TGTGCCAGCAGTGATGGACTCGATGGAAAGACCCAGTACTTC.

V usage is TRBV13 and J usage is TRBJ2-1; D is unresolved. This CDR3 has 15 amino acids. Trimming shortened V by 3 bases and J by 5 bases, and 14 bases separated the two germline ends. Germline CDR1 reads PRHDT; CDR2 reads FYEKMQ (reference sequence). The CDR3 region is CASSFLKISNNEQFF. CDR3 DNA: TGTGCCAGCAGCTTTTTAAAGATAAGTAACAATGAGCAGTTCTTC.

This clone was counted a single time. The chain carries TRBV10-2 and TRBJ2-1; D is unresolved. CDR3 length equals 15 residues. Trimming cost V 5 bases and J 0 bases, with 11 bases left between them. Germline-derived CDR1 and CDR2 are WSHSY and SAAADI. This CDR3 reads CASSTPMYSYNEQFF. The CDR3 nucleotides are TGCGCCAGCAGTACTCCTATGTACTCCTACAATGAGCAGTTCTTC.

The CDR3 sequence is CASSPGTGYNEQFF. CDR3 DNA sequence: TGTGCCAGCAGCCCCGGGACGGGGTACAATGAGCAGTTCTTC. This sequence joins TRBV6-6 and TRBJ2-1; the D call may be TRBD1 or TRBD2 (5 bases each). The length of the CDR3 is 14 residues. Germline lookup yields CDR1 MNHNY and CDR2 SVGAGI (reference sequence). V lost 6 bases and J 4 bases, leaving 13 bases between the germline ends.

The chain links TRBV27 to TRBJ1-2, with D possibly TRBD1 on 6 matching bases. V was shortened by 8 bases and J by 7 bases, with 20 bases between the two germline ends. The CDR3 has 14 residues. From germline, CDR1 is MNHEY and CDR2 SMNVEV (reference sequence). CDR3 sequence (DNA): TGTGCCAGCGGAGGACTTGGGGGGCAATTTGGCTACACCTTC. Protein sequence: CASGGLGGQFGYTF.

The V call is TRBV19, the J call TRBJ1-3, with unresolved D. Trimming pared 1 base from V and 2 bases from J, leaving 9 bases between. CDR1 is LNHDA and CDR2 is SQIVND in the germline V gene (reference sequence). This CDR3 has 15 residues. The CDR3 sequence: CASSIGPGTGNTIYF. The CDR3 DNA is TGTGCCAGTAGTATAGGGCCTGGGACTGGAAACACCATATATTTT.

This chain connects TRBV18 to TRBJ2-2, with D perhaps matching TRBD1 (5 bases). The V end was cut by 6 bases, the J end by 1 base, with 12 bases between. This CDR3 has 15 residues. From germline, CDR1 is KGHSH and CDR2 LQKENI. CDR3 sequence reads: CASSRIGQNTGELFF. In DNA, the CDR3 is TGTGCCAGCTCCCGGATTGGACAGAACACCGGGGAGCTGTTTTTT.